This T cell receptor beta chain was recorded in a study of CXCR3-negative and CXCR3-positive naive CD8 T cells. The method, 5' RACE with UMI labels, was used to prepare the TRB cDNA libraries. TCRdb re-called the 5' RACE reads and catalogs CDR3 proteins one per entry, DNA excluded. The clone table shows 84,000 or so distinct CDR3 sequences, with the ten largest holding around 1.4%. The CDR3 spans 15 residues. Germline V gene data show CDR1 as LGHDT and CDR2 as YNNKEL (reference sequence). Sample: naive CXCR3- CD8+ T cells from blood. Documented subset: CD45RO-CCR7+CD27+CD95- naive CD8+ T cells lacking CXCR3 (TNR3-). The clonotype was recovered from a human donor in good health. Some clones in this sample may be carry-over from other donors' samples. The rearrangement uses TRBV3-1 and TRBJ2-2; the D call from TCRdb, TRBD1, cannot be confirmed without DNA. CDR3 loop: CASSHGPGAPGELFF.